This T cell receptor beta chain is drawn from a study of T cells in Graves' hyperthyroidism and ophthalmopathy. TCR beta CDR3 regions were amplified from RNA. A first-round RT-PCR of the TCR CDR3 used the HTBI primer set. TCRdb analysed the multiplex PCR reads with MiXCR anew, one entry per CDR3 protein. The sample includes some 500,000 distinct CDR3 sequences, roughly an eighth of them seen just once. This CDR3 is 16 amino acids long. Germline V gene lookup returns CDR1 SGHAT and CDR2 FQNNGV. V lost 4 bases to trimming and J lost 0 bases, with 13 bases between them. This clonotype was recorded at least ten times.

The V gene is TRBV11-2, the J gene TRBJ2-1; unclear D gene. Source material: blood. The origin of this receptor is a young woman with Graves' hyperthyroidism. The CDR3 reads CASSYEEQSSYNEQFF. Here the CDR3 DNA reads TGTGCCAGCAGCTACGAGGAGCAGAGCTCCTACAATGAGCAGTTCTTC.